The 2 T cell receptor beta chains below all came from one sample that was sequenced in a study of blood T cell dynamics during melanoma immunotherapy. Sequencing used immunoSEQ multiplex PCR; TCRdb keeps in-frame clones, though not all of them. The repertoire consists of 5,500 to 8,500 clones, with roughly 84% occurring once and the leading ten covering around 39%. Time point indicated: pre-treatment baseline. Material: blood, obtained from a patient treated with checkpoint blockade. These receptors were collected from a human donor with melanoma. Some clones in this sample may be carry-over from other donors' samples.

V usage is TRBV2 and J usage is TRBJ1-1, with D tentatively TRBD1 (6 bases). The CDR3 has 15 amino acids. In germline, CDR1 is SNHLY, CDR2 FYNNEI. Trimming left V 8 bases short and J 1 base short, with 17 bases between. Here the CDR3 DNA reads TGTGCCAGCCGCGAGCATACAGGGCAGAACACTGAAGCTTTCTTT. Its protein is CASREHTGQNTEAFF.

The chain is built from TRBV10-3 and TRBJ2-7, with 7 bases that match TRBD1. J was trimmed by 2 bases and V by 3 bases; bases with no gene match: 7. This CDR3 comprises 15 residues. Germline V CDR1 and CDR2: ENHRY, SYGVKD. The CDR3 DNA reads TGTGCCATCAGTGAAGCGGACAGGTCTCCCTACGAGCAGTACTTC. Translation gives CAISEADRSPYEQYF.